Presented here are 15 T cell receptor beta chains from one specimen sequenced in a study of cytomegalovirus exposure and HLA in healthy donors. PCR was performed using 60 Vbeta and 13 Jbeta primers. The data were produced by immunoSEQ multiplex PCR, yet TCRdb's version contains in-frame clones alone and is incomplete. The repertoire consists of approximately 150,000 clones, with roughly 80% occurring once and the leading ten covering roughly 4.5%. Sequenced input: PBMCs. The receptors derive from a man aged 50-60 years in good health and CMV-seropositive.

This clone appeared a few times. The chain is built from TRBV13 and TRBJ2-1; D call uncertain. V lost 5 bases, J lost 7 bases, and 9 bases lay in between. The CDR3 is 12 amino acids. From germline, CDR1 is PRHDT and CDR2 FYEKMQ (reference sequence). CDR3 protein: CASSPNSNEQFF. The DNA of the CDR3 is TGTGCCAGCAGCCCGAACTCGAATGAGCAGTTCTTC.

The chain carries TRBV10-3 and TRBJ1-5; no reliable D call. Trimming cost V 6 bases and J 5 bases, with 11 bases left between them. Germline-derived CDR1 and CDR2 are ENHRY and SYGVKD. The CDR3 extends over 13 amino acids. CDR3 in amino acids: CAIRRNGDQPQHF. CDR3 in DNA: TGTGCCATCAGACGGAACGGGGATCAGCCCCAGCATTTT.

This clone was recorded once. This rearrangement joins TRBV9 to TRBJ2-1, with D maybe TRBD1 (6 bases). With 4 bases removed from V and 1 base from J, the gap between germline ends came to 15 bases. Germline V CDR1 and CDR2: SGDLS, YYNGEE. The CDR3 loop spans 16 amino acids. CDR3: CASSPAGRGSYNEQFF. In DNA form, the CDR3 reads TGTGCCAGCAGCCCCGCCGGCAGGGGTTCCTACAATGAGCAGTTCTTC.

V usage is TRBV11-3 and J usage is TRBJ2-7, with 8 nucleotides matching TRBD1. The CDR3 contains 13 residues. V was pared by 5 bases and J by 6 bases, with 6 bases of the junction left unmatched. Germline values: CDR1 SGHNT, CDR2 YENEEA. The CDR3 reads CASSLVTGGEQYF. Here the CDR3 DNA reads TGTGCCAGCAGCCTTGTTACAGGGGGCGAGCAGTACTTC.

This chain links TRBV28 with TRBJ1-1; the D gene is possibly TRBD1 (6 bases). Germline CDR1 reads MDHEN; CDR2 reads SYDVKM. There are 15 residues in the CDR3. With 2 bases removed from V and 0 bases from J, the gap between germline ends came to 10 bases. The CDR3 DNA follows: TGTGCCAGCAGTTTACCGGGGGGGCTGAACACTGAAGCTTTCTTT. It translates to CASSLPGGLNTEAFF.

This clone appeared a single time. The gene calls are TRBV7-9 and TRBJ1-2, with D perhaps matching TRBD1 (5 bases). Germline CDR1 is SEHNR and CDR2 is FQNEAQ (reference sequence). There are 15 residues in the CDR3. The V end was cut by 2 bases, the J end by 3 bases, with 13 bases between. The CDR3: CASSLHPRVYYGYTF. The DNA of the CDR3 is TGTGCCAGCAGCTTACATCCCAGGGTGTACTATGGCTACACCTTC. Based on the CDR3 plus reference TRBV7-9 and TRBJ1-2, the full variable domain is DTGVSQNPRHKITKRGQNVTFRCDPISEHNRLYWYRQTLGQGPEFLTYFQNEAQLEKSRLLSDRFSAERPKGSFSTLEIQRTEQGDSAMYLCASSLHPRVYYGYTFGSGTRLTVV.

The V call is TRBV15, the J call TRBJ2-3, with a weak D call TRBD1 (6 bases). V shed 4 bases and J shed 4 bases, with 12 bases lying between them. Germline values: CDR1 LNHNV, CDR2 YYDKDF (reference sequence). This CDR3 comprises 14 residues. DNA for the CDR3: TGTGCCACCAGCAACCCTGAGGGGGCAGATACGCAGTATTTT. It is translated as CATSNPEGADTQYF.

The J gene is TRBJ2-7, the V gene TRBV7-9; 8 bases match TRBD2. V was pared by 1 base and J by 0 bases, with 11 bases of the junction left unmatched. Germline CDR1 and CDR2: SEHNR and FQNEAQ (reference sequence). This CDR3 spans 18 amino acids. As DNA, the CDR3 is TGTGCCAGCAGCTTAGGCTTTAGCGGGGCTACCTCCTCCTACGAGCAGTACTTC. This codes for CASSLGFSGATSSYEQYF.

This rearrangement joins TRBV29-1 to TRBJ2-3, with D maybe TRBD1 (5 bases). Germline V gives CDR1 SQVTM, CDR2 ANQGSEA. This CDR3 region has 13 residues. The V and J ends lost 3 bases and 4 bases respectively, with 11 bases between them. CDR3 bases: TGCAGCGTTGAGTTGGGGCGGCCAGATACGCAGTATTTT. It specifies CSVELGRPDTQYF.

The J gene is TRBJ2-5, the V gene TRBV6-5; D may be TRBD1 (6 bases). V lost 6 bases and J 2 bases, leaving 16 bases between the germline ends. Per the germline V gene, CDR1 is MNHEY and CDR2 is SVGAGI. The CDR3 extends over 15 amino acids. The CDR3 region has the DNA TGTGCCAGCAGCCACAGGGTTGGAGGACAAGAGACCCAGTACTTC. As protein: CASSHRVGGQETQYF.

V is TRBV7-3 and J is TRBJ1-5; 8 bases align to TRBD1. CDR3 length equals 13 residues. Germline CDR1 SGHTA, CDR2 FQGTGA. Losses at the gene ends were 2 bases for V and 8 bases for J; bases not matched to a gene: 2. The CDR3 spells CASSLDRGEPQHF. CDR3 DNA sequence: TGTGCCAGCAGCTTAGACAGGGGTGAGCCCCAGCATTTT.

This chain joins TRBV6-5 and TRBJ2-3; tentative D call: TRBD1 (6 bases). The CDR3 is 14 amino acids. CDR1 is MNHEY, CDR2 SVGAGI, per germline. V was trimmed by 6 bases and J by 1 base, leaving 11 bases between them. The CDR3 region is CASRRRTGTDTQYF. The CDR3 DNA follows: TGTGCCAGCAGACGCCGGACAGGCACAGATACGCAGTATTTT.

In DNA, the CDR3 is TGTGCCTGGAGTCTCGACAGTTTCGAGCAGTACTTC. The encoded protein is CAWSLDSFEQYF. The V call is TRBV30, the J call TRBJ2-7; a weak D match, TRBD1 (5 bases). V lost 2 bases and J lost 6, with 11 bases in between. Germline assignment: CDR1 GTSNPN and CDR2 SVGIG (reference sequence). The CDR3 totals 12 residues. The entire variable domain, with the rest obtained from reference TRBV30 and TRBJ2-7, is as follows: SQTIHQWPATLVQPVGSPLSLECTVEGTSNPNLYWYRQAAGRGLQLLFYSVGIGQISSEVPQNLSASRPQDRQFILSSKKLLLSDSGFYLCAWSLDSFEQYFGPGTRLTVT.

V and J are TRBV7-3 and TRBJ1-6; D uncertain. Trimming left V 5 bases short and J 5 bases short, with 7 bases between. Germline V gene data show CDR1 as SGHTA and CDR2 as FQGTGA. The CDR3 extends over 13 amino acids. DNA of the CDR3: TGTGCCAGCAGCCTCTCTAATAATTCACCCCTCCACTTT. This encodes CASSLSNNSPLHF.

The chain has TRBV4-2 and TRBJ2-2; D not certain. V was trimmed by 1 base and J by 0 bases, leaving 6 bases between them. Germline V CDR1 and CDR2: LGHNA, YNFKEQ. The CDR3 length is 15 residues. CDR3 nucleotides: TGTGCCAGCAGCCAAGCGGAGACGAACACCGGGGAGCTGTTTTTT. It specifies CASSQAETNTGELFF.